One TCR beta chain is described in this entry. Germline V gives CDR1 WNHNN, CDR2 SYGVQD (reference sequence). V was clipped by 5 bases and J by 7 bases; unmatched bases: 11. The CDR3 totals 16 residues. This record belongs to a study of cytomegalovirus exposure and HLA in healthy donors. Primers for the PCR totalled 60 Vbeta and 13 Jbeta. Data came from immunoSEQ multiplex PCR; TCRdb stores just in-frame clones and leaves some out. The sample contains 120,000 or so clones, roughly 80% of which appear only once. This TCR was sampled from a female donor in good health and CMV-seropositive. Sequenced input: PBMCs. V usage is TRBV10-1 and J usage is TRBJ1-5; 10 nucleotides match TRBD1. The CDR3 loop is CASSPRGGTGDQPQHF. The DNA for the CDR3 is TGCGCCAGCAGTCCCCGAGGGGGGACAGGGGACCAGCCCCAGCATTTT.